The sample holds many counts of the clone carrying this TCR beta chain. Antigen unknown. Specified time point: longitudinal time-point 1 (baseline). Preparation of the unsorted libraries drew on 2 million PBMCs stored at -80 C. A 10-nucleotide random UMI tagged transcripts in template-switch 5'RACE cDNA synthesis. Each CDR3 protein is one row after TCRdb ran MiXCR on the 5' RACE reads. The sample consists of tens of thousands of distinct CDR3 sequences, over 8% of them appearing once. After removal of 5 bases from V and 5 bases from J, the junction contained 11 bases not matched to a gene. The CDR3 consists of 15 residues. Germline V gene lookup returns CDR1 LGHNA and CDR2 YSLEER. The data derive from a study of neurological immune-mediated disorders. Study-level results: No CDR3 amino acid sequences recurred among expanded clones across subjects, suggesting private repertoires in all groups.

Specimen: PBMCs. The sequence derives from a woman aged 40 to 50 in good health. The chain recombines TRBV4-3 with TRBJ2-5; 7 bases line up with TRBD2. The CDR3 DNA reads as TGCGCCAGCAGCAAAGGCGGGAGAATAGCTGAGACCCAGTACTTC. It is translated as CASSKGGRIAETQYF.